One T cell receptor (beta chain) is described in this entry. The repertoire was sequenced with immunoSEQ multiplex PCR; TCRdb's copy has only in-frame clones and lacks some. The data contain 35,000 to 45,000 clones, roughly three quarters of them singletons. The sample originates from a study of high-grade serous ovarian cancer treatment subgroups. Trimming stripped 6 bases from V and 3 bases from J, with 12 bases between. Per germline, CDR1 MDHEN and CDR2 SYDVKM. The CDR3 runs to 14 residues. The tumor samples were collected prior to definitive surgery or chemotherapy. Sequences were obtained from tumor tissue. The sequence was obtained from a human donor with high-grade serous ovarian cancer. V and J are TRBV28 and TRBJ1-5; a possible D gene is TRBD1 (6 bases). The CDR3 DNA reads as TGTGCCAGCAGAAACGACAGGATCAATCAGCCCCAGCATTTT. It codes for CASRNDRINQPQHF.